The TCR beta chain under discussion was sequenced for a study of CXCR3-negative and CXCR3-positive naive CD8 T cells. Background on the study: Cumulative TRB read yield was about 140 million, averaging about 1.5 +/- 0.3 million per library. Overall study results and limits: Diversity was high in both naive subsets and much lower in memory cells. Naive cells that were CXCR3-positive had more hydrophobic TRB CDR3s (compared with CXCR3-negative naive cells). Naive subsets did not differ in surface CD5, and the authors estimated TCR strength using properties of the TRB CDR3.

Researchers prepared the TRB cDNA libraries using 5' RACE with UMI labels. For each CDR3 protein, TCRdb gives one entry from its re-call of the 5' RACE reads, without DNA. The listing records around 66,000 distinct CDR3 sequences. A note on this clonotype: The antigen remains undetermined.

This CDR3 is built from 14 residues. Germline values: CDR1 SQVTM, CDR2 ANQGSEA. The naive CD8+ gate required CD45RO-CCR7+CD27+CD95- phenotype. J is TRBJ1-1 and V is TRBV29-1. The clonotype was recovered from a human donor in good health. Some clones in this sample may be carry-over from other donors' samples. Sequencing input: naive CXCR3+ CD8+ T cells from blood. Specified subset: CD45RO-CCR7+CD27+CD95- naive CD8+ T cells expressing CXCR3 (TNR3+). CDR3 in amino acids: CSVEDLVDGSEAFF.